This TCR beta chain was obtained from a study of PD-L1 blockade in urothelial cancer. This CDR3 spans 14 amino acids. The germline V and J ends were trimmed by 4 bases and 0 bases, with 9 bases remaining between them. Germline loops: CDR1 MGHRA, CDR2 YSYEKL. This sample's time point: pretreatment peripheral blood. Sequencing was performed with immunoSEQ multiplex PCR; in TCRdb, only in-frame clones are kept and a portion is missing. The data hold tens of thousands of clones, with 70% to 90% observed a single time. The material was PBMCs, obtained around atezolizumab (anti-PD-L1) treatment. The TCR originated in a man in his 70s with urothelial cancer. V gene TRBV4-1 combines with J gene TRBJ2-5; possibly TRBD2 for D (7 bases). The CDR3 loop is CASSLGGDQETQYF. The CDR3 DNA reads as TGCGCCAGCAGCCTAGGGGGGGACCAAGAGACCCAGTACTTC.